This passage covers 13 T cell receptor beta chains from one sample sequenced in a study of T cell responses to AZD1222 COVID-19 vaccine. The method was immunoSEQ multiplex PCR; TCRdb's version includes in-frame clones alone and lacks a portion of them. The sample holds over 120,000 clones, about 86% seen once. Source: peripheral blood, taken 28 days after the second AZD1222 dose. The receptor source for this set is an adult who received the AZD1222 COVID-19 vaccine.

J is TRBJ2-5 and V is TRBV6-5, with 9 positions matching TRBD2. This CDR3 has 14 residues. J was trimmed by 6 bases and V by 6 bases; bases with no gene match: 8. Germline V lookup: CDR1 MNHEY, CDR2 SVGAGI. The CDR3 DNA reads TGTGCCAGCAGCCCCCCCGGGACTAGCAAGACCCAGTACTTC. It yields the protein CASSPPGTSKTQYF.

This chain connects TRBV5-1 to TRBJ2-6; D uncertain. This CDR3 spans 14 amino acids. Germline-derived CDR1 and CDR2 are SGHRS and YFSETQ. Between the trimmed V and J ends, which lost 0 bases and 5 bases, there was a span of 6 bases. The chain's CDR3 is CASSLDSRANVLTF. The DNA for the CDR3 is TGCGCCAGCAGCTTGGACTCGAGGGCCAACGTCCTGACTTTC.

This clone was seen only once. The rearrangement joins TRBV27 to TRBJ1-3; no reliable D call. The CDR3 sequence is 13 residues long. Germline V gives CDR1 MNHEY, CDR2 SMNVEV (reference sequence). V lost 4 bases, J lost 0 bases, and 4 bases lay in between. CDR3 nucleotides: TGTGCCAGCAGTTCCGACTCTGGAAACACCATATATTTT. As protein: CASSSDSGNTIYF.

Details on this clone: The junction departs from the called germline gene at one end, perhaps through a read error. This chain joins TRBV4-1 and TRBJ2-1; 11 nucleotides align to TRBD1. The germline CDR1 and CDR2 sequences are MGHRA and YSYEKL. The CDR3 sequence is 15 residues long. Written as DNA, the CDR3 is TGCGCCCGCAGCCGAACGGGGGACAGGGGGAATGAGCAGTTCTTC. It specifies CARSRTGDRGNEQFF.

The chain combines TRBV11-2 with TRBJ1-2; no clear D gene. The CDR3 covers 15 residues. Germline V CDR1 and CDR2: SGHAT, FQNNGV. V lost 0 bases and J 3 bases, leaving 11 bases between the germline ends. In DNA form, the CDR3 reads TGTGCCAGCAGCTTAGATCCCGCAGGTTACTATGGCTACACCTTC. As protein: CASSLDPAGYYGYTF.

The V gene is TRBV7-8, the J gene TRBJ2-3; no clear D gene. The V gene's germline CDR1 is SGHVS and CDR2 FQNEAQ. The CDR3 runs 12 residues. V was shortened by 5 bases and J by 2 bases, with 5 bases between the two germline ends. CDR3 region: CASSPTTDTQYF. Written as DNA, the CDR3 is TGTGCCAGCAGCCCCACCACAGATACGCAGTATTTT.

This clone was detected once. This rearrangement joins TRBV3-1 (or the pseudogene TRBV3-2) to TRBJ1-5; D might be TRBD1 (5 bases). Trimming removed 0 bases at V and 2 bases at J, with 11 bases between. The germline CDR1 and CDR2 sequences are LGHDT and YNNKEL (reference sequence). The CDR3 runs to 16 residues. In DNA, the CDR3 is TGTGCCAGCAGCCAAGAAACAGGTGGAGGCAATCAGCCCCAGCATTTT. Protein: CASSQETGGGNQPQHF.

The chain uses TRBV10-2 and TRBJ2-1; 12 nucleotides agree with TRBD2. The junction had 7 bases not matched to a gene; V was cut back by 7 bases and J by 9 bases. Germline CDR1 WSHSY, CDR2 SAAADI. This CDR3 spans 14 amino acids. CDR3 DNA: TGCGCCAGCACCACTAGCGGGGGGTGGATTGAGCAGTTCTTC. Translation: CASTTSGGWIEQFF.

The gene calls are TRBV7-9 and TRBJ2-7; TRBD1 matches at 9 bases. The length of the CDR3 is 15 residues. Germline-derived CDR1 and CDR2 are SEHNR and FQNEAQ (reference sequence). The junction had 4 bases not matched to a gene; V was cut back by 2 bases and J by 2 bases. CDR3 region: CASSLRRQGAYEQYF. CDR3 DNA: TGTGCCAGCAGCTTAAGGAGACAGGGGGCCTACGAGCAGTACTTC.

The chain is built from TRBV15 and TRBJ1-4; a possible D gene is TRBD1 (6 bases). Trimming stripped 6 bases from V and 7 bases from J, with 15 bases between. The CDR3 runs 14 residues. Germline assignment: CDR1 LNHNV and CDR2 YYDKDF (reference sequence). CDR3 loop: CATSTTGGSEKLFF. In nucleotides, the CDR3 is TGTGCCACCAGTACGACAGGAGGAAGTGAAAAACTGTTTTTT.

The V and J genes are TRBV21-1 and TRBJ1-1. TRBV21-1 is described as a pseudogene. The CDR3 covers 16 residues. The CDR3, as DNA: TGTGCCAGCAGCAAAGGAAGGTACATAAGGCGGACTGAAGCTTTCTTT. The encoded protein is CASSKGRYIRRTEAFF.

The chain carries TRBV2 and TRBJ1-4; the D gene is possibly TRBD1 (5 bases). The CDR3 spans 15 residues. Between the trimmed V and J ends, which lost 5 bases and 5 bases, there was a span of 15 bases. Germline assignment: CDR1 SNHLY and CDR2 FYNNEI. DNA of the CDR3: TGTGCCAGCAGTCCTGAAGGGGCGGTGAATGAAAAACTGTTTTTT. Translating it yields CASSPEGAVNEKLFF.

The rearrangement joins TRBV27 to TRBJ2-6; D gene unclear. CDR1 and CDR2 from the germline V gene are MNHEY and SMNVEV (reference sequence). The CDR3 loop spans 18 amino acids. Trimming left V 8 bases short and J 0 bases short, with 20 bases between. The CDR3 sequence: CASFPQSIPLSGANVLTF. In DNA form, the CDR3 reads TGTGCCAGCTTCCCTCAGTCCATCCCGCTCTCTGGGGCCAACGTCCTGACTTTC. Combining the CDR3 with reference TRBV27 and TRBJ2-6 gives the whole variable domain EAQVTQNPRYLITVTGKKLTVTCSQNMNHEYMSWYRQDPGLGLRQIYYSMNVEVTDKGDVPEGYKVSRKEKRNFPLILESPSPNQTSLYFCASFPQSIPLSGANVLTFGAGSRLTVL.